The next 14 T cell receptor beta chains were all read from a single sample in a study of identical twins. In TCRdb, the 5' RACE reads were re-called with MiXCR into one record per CDR3 protein. Of roughly 470,000 distinct CDR3 sequences in the sample, about 13% are singletons; the top ten hold approximately 1%. In addition, the sample was reused for a study of yellow fever vaccine responses in identical twins.

Sequencing was carried out using CD4+ T cells sorted from blood. The origin of the receptors is a woman between 18 and 29 years old in good health.

This clonotype appeared many times. The CDR3 loop is CASNKWNTEAFF. The DNA of the CDR3 is TGTGCCAGTAATAAGTGGAACACTGAAGCTTTCTTT. The rearrangement uses TRBV19 and TRBJ1-1; D remains unclear. The germline V gene encodes CDR1 LNHDA and CDR2 SQIVND (reference sequence). V shed 7 bases and J shed 1 base, with 7 bases lying between them. This CDR3 region has 12 residues.

In this sample, this clonotype turned up a few times. The rearrangement links TRBV27 to TRBJ1-1, with D unclear. There are 15 residues in the CDR3. CDR1 and CDR2 from the germline V gene are MNHEY and SMNVEV (reference sequence). V lost 2 bases to trimming and J lost 1 base, with 11 bases between them. The CDR3 DNA reads as TGTGCCAGCAGTTTAAGGAGGGCGCGGAACACTGAAGCTTTCTTT. Its protein is CASSLRRARNTEAFF.

This clonotype was found many times. V usage is TRBV2 and J usage is TRBJ1-4, with D maybe TRBD1 (6 bases). From germline, CDR1 is SNHLY and CDR2 FYNNEI. Trimming pared 9 bases from V and 2 bases from J, leaving 13 bases between. The CDR3 length is 14 residues. CDR3 nucleotides: TGTGCCAGTGGGCCGAGGGGGACTAATGAAAAACTGTTTTTT. It translates to CASGPRGTNEKLFF.

The chain couples TRBV20-1 to TRBJ2-1; D possibly corresponds to TRBD2 (5 bases). The CDR3 totals 13 residues. The germline V and J ends were trimmed by 4 bases and 8 bases, with 15 bases remaining between them. Germline values: CDR1 DFQATT, CDR2 SNEGSKA (reference sequence). CDR3 region: CSANQLAIHEQFF. The CDR3 DNA reads as TGCAGTGCTAATCAGCTAGCCATCCATGAGCAGTTCTTC.

The rearrangement joins TRBV7-2 to TRBJ1-1; a possible D gene is TRBD1 (6 bases). Germline assignment: CDR1 SGHTA and CDR2 FQGNSA. With 5 bases removed from V and 2 bases from J, the gap between germline ends came to 15 bases. The CDR3 sequence is 15 residues long. The CDR3 DNA reads TGTGCCAGCAGCCAACAGGGACGGCAAAACACTGAAGCTTTCTTT. This sequence encodes CASSQQGRQNTEAFF. The full variable domain, its missing parts supplied by reference TRBV7-2 and TRBJ1-1, is GAGVSQSPSNKVTEKGKDVELRCDPISGHTALYWYRQSLGQGLEFLIYFQGNSAPDKSGLPSDRFSAERTGGSVSTLTIQRTQQEDSAVYLCASSQQGRQNTEAFFGQGTRLTVV.

This clonotype was counted ten times or more. This rearrangement joins TRBV12-3 or TRBV12-4 to TRBJ2-5; TRBD2 agrees at 7 bases. Losses at the gene ends were 9 bases for V and 2 bases for J; bases not matched to a gene: 6. The CDR3 length is 13 residues. The CDR3 is CASGGREQETQYF. The CDR3 nucleotides are TGTGCCAGTGGAGGGAGGGAACAAGAGACCCAGTACTTC.

Written as DNA, the CDR3 is TGTGCCAGCAGCCCCGTCAAGGGCCGGGGCAATGAGCAGTTCTTC. It translates to CASSPVKGRGNEQFF. The chain recombines TRBV11-2 with TRBJ2-1, with D perhaps TRBD2 (5 bases). The V and J ends lost 5 bases and 6 bases respectively, with 17 bases between them. The CDR3 sequence is 15 residues long. Germline V CDR1 and CDR2: SGHAT, FQNNGV.

This CDR3 is CASSTQGAGTGELFF. The CDR3 nucleotides are TGTGCCAGCAGTACACAGGGGGCCGGCACCGGGGAGCTGTTTTTT. V and J are TRBV28 and TRBJ2-2; 9 bases match TRBD1. The CDR3 has 15 amino acids. The J segment lost 4 bases and the V segment lost 5 bases, leaving 5 bases of the junction unmatched. CDR1 is MDHEN and CDR2 is SYDVKM in the germline V gene.

The chain links TRBV6-1 to TRBJ2-7; perhaps D is TRBD1 or TRBD2 (5 bases each). V was cut by 6 bases and J by 4 bases, with 16 bases left in between. The CDR3 extends over 14 amino acids. Per germline, CDR1 MNHNS and CDR2 SASEGT. The CDR3 sequence is CASSLFGARYEQYF. The DNA of the CDR3 is TGTGCCAGCAGCCTTTTCGGGGCGAGGTACGAGCAGTACTTC.

The rearrangement joins TRBV6-1 to TRBJ1-2, with a possible D match to TRBD1 (5 bases). Germline assignment: CDR1 MNHNS and CDR2 SASEGT. The CDR3 extends over 14 amino acids. Trimming took off 6 bases at V and 4 bases at J, with 15 bases between the two ends. CDR3 sequence: CASRNLRESYGYTF. CDR3 bases: TGTGCCAGCAGAAACCTCAGGGAAAGCTATGGCTACACCTTC.

In its sample, this clonotype was seen many times. The gene calls are TRBV7-3 and TRBJ1-2, with D possibly being TRBD1 (5 bases). Germline V gives CDR1 SGHTA, CDR2 FQGTGA. The CDR3 extends over 14 amino acids. Trimming stripped 0 bases from V and 2 bases from J, with 7 bases between. DNA for the CDR3: TGTGCCAGCAGCTTAACAGCAGGGAACTATGGCTACACCTTC. Protein sequence: CASSLTAGNYGYTF.

V usage is TRBV5-1 and J usage is TRBJ2-3; TRBD2 matches at 7 bases. J gave up 3 bases and V 3 bases, and 7 bases lay outside the gene matches. Germline V lookup: CDR1 SGHRS, CDR2 YFSETQ. The CDR3 has 15 amino acids. CDR3 sequence reads: CASSSGLVLTDTQYF. CDR3 in DNA: TGCGCCAGCAGCTCAGGACTAGTTCTTACAGATACGCAGTATTTT.

The rearrangement uses TRBV30 and TRBJ2-1; D may correspond to TRBD1 or TRBD2 (8 bases each). Trimming left V 3 bases short and J 7 bases short, with 19 bases between. CDR1 and CDR2 (germline): GTSNPN, SVGIG (reference sequence). The CDR3 length is 15 residues. Here the CDR3 DNA reads TGTGCCTGGAGAGGACAGGGACCGGGGGGGAATGAGCAGTTCTTC. This encodes CAWRGQGPGGNEQFF.

This clonotype was seen a few times. V and J are TRBV7-2 and TRBJ2-1, with D unresolved. The V gene's germline CDR1 is SGHTA and CDR2 FQGNSA. Trimming removed 3 bases at V and 8 bases at J, with 14 bases between. CDR3 length: 14 amino acids. The DNA of the CDR3 is TGTGCCAGCAGCTTTAGCCCTCCCGGGTATGAGCAGTTCTTC. This encodes CASSFSPPGYEQFF.